The T cell receptor beta chain under discussion was sequenced for a study of immune evolution from preneoplasia to lung adenocarcinoma. Study-wide results and limits: Normal lung had the highest top T cell clone frequencies.

About this clone itself: Its specificity is unknown.

J gave up 5 bases and V 5 bases, and 2 bases lay outside the gene matches. The CDR3 consists of 12 residues. CDR1 SGHTA and CDR2 FQGNSA come from the germline V gene. TCRdb's table, derived via immunoSEQ multiplex PCR, lists solely in-frame clones and lacks some. Among about 14,000 clones listed, 65% to 90% were seen once. This clonotype was sampled from an older donor with lung adenocarcinoma. Sequencing was carried out using FFPE lung adenocarcinoma in situ tissue. The genes are TRBV7-2 and TRBJ1-1; 7 bases fit TRBD1. The CDR3 spells CASSIQGTEAFF. The DNA for the CDR3 is TGTGCCAGCAGCATACAGGGGACTGAAGCTTTCTTT. Variable domain in full (rest from reference TRBV7-2 and TRBJ1-1): GAGVSQSPSNKVTEKGKDVELRCDPISGHTALYWYRQSLGQGLEFLIYFQGNSAPDKSGLPSDRFSAERTGGSVSTLTIQRTQQEDSAVYLCASSIQGTEAFFGQGTRLTVV.